This TCR beta chain originates from a study of regulatory T cells in long-lasting Graves disease. Study-level findings and limits: The small sample size may have reduced accuracy. Favored gene segments in persistent disease were TRBV28, TRBJ1-2 and TRBJ2-5.

Time point given: persistent/refractory GD, antithyroid drugs over 5 years with positive TRAb. There was RNA extracted from PBMCs, and the TCR library was made from it. The authors drew patients from an endocrinology department in Xi'an, China. V shed 2 bases and J 8 bases; nucleotides not matched to a gene: 5. The CDR3 covers 13 residues. Germline CDR1 MNHEY, CDR2 SVGEGT. In building TCR beta libraries, iRepertoire HTBI primers were used together with Arm-PCR of CDR3 regions. TCRdb ran MiXCR on the multiplex PCR reads and lists one entry per CDR3 protein. The sample contains about 420,000 distinct CDR3 sequences, 23% of which appear only once. This clonotype was counted at least ten times. Its target is unknown.

The V and J genes are TRBV6-2 or TRBV6-3 and TRBJ1-2, with TRBD1 matching 7 bases. The TCR sequence derives from a female donor with Graves disease. The starting material was peripheral blood mononuclear cells (PBMCs), obtained when the disease was refractory, from a patient treated with antithyroid drugs. The CDR3 DNA reads as TGTGCCAGCAGTTACAACAGGGGCGAGGGCTACACCTTC. It codes for CASSYNRGEGYTF.